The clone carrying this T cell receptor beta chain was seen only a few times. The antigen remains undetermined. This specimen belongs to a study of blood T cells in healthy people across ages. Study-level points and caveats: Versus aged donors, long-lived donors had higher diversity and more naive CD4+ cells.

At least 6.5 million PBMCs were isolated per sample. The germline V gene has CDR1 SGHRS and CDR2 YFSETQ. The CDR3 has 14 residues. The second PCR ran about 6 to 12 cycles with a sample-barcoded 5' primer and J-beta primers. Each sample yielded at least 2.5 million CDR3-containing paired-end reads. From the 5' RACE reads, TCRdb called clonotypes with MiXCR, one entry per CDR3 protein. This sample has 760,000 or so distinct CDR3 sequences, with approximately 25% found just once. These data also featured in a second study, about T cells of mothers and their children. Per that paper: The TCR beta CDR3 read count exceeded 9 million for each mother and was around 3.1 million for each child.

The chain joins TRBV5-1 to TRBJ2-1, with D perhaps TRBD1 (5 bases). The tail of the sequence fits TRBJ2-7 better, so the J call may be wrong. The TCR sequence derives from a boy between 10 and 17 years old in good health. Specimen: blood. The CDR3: CASSSITGPYEQYF. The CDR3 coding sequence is TGCGCCAGCAGCTCCATTACAGGTCCCTACGAGCAGTACTTC.